This T cell receptor (beta chain) was identified during a study of blood T cell repertoires in COVID-19. The CDR3 is 12 residues long. V gave up 6 bases and J gave up 5 bases, with 8 bases separating them. Germline CDR1 KGHSH, CDR2 LQKENI. Authors' processing steps: Cell counts per sample came from amplifying reference gene primers. The protocol was immunoSEQ multiplex PCR, while the TCRdb copy is restricted to in-frame clones and leaves out a portion. V and J calls and clone size are given by that table; D and trimming were obtained from the DNA. The sample includes over 110,000 clones, about four fifths of them seen just once.

This TCR derives from a man between 65 and 80 years old who had recovered from COVID-19. The sequenced sample consisted of peripheral blood. The chain is built from TRBV18 and TRBJ1-5, with D maybe TRBD1 (5 bases). CDR3 sequence reads: CASSGGDQPQHF. DNA of the CDR3: TGTGCCAGCTCGGGGGGGGATCAGCCCCAGCATTTT.